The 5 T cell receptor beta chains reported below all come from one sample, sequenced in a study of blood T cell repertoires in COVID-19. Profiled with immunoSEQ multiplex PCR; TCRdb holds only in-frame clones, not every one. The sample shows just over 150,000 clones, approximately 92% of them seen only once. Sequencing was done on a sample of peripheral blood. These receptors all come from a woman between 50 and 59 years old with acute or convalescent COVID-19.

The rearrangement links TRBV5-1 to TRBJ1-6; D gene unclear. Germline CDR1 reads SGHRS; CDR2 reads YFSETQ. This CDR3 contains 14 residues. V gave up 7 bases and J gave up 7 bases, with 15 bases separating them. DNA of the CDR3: TGCGCCAGCCCCCGGGAGGAAAAAAATTCACCCCTCCACTTT. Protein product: CASPREEKNSPLHF.

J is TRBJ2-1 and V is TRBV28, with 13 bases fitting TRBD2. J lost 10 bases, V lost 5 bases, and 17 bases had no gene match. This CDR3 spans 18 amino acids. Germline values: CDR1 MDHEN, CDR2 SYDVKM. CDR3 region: CASSPIRTSGGHKGEQFF. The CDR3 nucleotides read TGTGCCAGCAGTCCCATTAGGACTAGCGGGGGCCACAAAGGGGAGCAGTTCTTC.

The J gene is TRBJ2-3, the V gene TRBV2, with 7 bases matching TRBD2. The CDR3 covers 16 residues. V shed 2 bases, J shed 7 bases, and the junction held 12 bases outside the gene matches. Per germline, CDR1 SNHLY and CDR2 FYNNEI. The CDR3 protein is CASSEWVRGEQNTQYF. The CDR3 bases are TGTGCCAGCAGTGAATGGGTCCGGGGGGAGCAAAATACGCAGTATTTT.

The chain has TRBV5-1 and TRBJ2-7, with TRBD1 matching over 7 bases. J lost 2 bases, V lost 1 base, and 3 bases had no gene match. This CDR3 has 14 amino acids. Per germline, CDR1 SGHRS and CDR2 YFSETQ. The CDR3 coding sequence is TGCGCCAGCAGCTTGAAAGACAGGGCCTACGAGCAGTACTTC. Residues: CASSLKDRAYEQYF.

DNA of the CDR3: TGTGCCAGCAGTTACTCGAAAGGGGGCGGATCACCCCTCCACTTT. Translating gives CASSYSKGGGSPLHF. The chain has TRBV6-5 and TRBJ1-6; 7 nucleotides agree with TRBD1. The germline V gene has CDR1 MNHEY and CDR2 SVGAGI. V dropped 0 bases and J dropped 10; count of bases not matched to a gene: 6. This CDR3 spans 15 amino acids.